Each of the 18 T cell receptor beta chains below was sequenced from the same sample in a study. Some clones are missing from TCRdb's copy, which holds only in-frame ones; the method was immunoSEQ multiplex PCR. The table records about 50,000 clones, approximately 95% of them present only once. The sample comprised PBMCs. Receptor source: a man between 35 and 55 years old with rheumatoid arthritis.

V usage is TRBV12-3 or TRBV12-4 and J usage is TRBJ2-2; D ambiguous. V shed 0 bases and J shed 5 bases, with 4 bases lying between them. This CDR3 has 13 residues. The CDR3 is CASSLAVTGELFF. The CDR3 DNA is TGTGCCAGCAGTTTAGCGGTAACCGGGGAGCTGTTTTTT.

This chain uses TRBV5-5 with TRBJ2-5; possibly TRBD1 for D (6 bases). V was cut by 0 bases and J by 9 bases, with 18 bases left in between. The CDR3 loop spans 15 amino acids. Per germline, CDR1 SGHKS and CDR2 YYEKEE (reference sequence). CDR3 DNA sequence: TGTGCCAGCAGCTTGGCCAGGGGTCTTGCGCTGGCCCAGTACTTC. Translating it yields CASSLARGLALAQYF.

This chain connects TRBV10-3 to TRBJ1-2, with D possibly matching TRBD1 (6 bases). Looked up from germline, CDR1 is ENHRY and CDR2 is SYGVKD. The CDR3 is made up of 14 amino acids. V lost 10 bases to trimming and J lost 0 bases, with 15 bases between them. CDR3 nucleotide sequence: TGTGCCACCAGGCTGGGGGCGGCTAACTATGGCTACACCTTC. Protein sequence: CATRLGAANYGYTF.

The chain has TRBV19 and TRBJ2-1; D uncertain. Germline loops: CDR1 LNHDA, CDR2 SQIVND (reference sequence). This CDR3 has 12 amino acids. Trimming shortened V by 5 bases and J by 9 bases, and 11 bases separated the two germline ends. Written as DNA, the CDR3 is TGTGCCAGTAGTGAGCTGGTTTCTGAGCAGTTCTTC. Encoded protein: CASSELVSEQFF. Combining the CDR3 with reference TRBV19 and TRBJ2-1 gives the whole variable domain DGGITQSPKYLFRKEGQNVTLSCEQNLNHDAMYWYRQDPGQGLRLIYYSQIVNDFQKGDIAEGYSVSREKKESFPLTVTSAQKNPTAFYLCASSELVSEQFFGPGTRLTVL.

CDR3 nucleotide sequence: TGTGCCAGCAGCTTAACTCCCGCGTCCTACAATGAGCAGTTCTTC. Amino acid sequence: CASSLTPASYNEQFF. The chain combines TRBV7-3 with TRBJ2-1; D unresolved. The V end lost 0 bases, the J end lost 1 base, and 7 bases lay between the germline ends. CDR1 is SGHTA, CDR2 FQGTGA, per germline. The CDR3 contains 15 residues.

The chain has TRBV2 and TRBJ2-1; 13 nucleotides align to TRBD2. Per the germline V gene, CDR1 is SNHLY and CDR2 is FYNNEI. With V trimmed by 4 bases and J by 8 bases, 5 bases remained unmatched. This CDR3 has 15 residues. The CDR3 region has the DNA TGTGCCAGCAGTGGACTAGCGGGGGGATCCGATGAGCAGTTCTTC. Translated: CASSGLAGGSDEQFF.

The J gene is TRBJ2-3, the V gene TRBV5-4; 8 bases are a match to TRBD2. V was pared by 3 bases and J by 2 bases, with 5 bases of the junction left unmatched. This CDR3 has 15 amino acids. Germline V gives CDR1 SGHNT, CDR2 YYREEE (reference sequence). The CDR3 spells CASSSRLAYTDTQYF. The CDR3 DNA sequence: TGTGCCAGCAGCTCACGACTAGCGTACACAGATACGCAGTATTTT.

The rearrangement links TRBV19 to TRBJ1-4; 9 positions agree with TRBD1. The ends lost 4 bases at V and 8 bases at J; junction bases unmatched: 5. The CDR3 extends over 14 amino acids. Looked up from germline, CDR1 is LNHDA and CDR2 is SQIVND (reference sequence). CDR3 sequence reads: CASSKGQGLEKLFF. The CDR3 DNA sequence: TGTGCCAGTAGTAAGGGACAGGGCCTGGAAAAACTGTTTTTT.

This chain links TRBV6-5 with TRBJ2-3; perhaps TRBD1 as D (5 bases). This CDR3 is 15 amino acids long. Germline V gene sequence: CDR1 MNHEY, CDR2 SVGAGI. Trimming left V 2 bases short and J 5 bases short, with 14 bases between. This chain's CDR3 is CASSYRGGSKDTQYF. Here the CDR3 DNA reads TGTGCCAGCAGTTACAGGGGTGGGTCGAAAGATACGCAGTATTTT.

The genes are TRBV5-1 and TRBJ1-2, with 8 bases aligning to TRBD1. Trimming cost V 4 bases and J 9 bases; bases outside gene matches: 14. CDR1 and CDR2 (germline): SGHRS, YFSETQ. The CDR3 is 15 amino acids. The CDR3 reads CASSPGGQGGRRYTF. CDR3 nucleotides: TGCGCCAGCAGCCCGGGCGGACAGGGTGGTCGACGCTACACCTTC.

This rearrangement joins TRBV27 to TRBJ1-5; D is unresolved. CDR3 size: 16 residues. V gave up 4 bases and J gave up 0 bases, with 13 bases separating them. The germline gives CDR1 MNHEY, CDR2 SMNVEV (reference sequence). CDR3 residues: CASSSLLTLSNQPQHF. The CDR3 DNA reads TGTGCCAGCAGTTCCCTCCTGACACTTAGCAATCAGCCCCAGCATTTT.

The chain is built from TRBV24-1 and TRBJ2-5; D is uncertain. The CDR3 contains 13 residues. The germline V gene has CDR1 KGHDR and CDR2 SFDVKD. Trimming removed 4 bases from V and 1 base from J, with 6 bases in between. CDR3 loop: CATSDYSQETQYF. CDR3 nucleotides: TGTGCCACCAGTGACTACAGCCAAGAGACCCAGTACTTC.

This sequence joins TRBV9 and TRBJ2-2; 7 bases map to TRBD2. V shed 0 bases, J shed 5 bases, and the junction held 10 bases outside the gene matches. Germline V gene lookup returns CDR1 SGDLS and CDR2 YYNGEE. This CDR3 contains 17 residues. CDR3 in DNA: TGTGCCAGCAGCGTAGTGAATAGCGGGCTAGGTACCGGGGAGCTGTTTTTT. This gives the protein CASSVVNSGLGTGELFF.

The J gene is TRBJ2-1, the V gene TRBV4-1; D perhaps matches TRBD2 (5 bases). The CDR3 has 16 amino acids. V was cut by 4 bases and J by 0 bases, with 13 bases left in between. Per germline, CDR1 MGHRA and CDR2 YSYEKL. The chain's CDR3 is CASSRWTLSSYNEQFF. The CDR3 nucleotides read TGCGCCAGCAGCCGCTGGACTCTGAGCTCCTACAATGAGCAGTTCTTC.

The rearrangement joins TRBV7-9 to TRBJ1-1; D call uncertain. CDR1 and CDR2 from the germline V gene are SEHNR and FQNEAQ (reference sequence). The CDR3 covers 12 residues. V lost 11 bases to trimming and J lost 4 bases, with 14 bases between them. The CDR3 sequence: CAGVKGLTEAFF. CDR3 coding DNA: TGTGCCGGCGTTAAGGGCCTCACTGAAGCTTTCTTT. The full variable domain, its missing parts supplied by reference TRBV7-9 and TRBJ1-1, is DTGVSQNPRHKITKRGQNVTFRCDPISEHNRLYWYRQTLGQGPEFLTYFQNEAQLEKSRLLSDRFSAERPKGSFSTLEIQRTEQGDSAMYLCAGVKGLTEAFFGQGTRLTVV.

Only one count was recorded for this clone. This rearrangement joins TRBV5-4 to TRBJ1-1; no reliable D call. Germline V gene sequence: CDR1 SGHNT, CDR2 YYREEE (reference sequence). The V gene lost 3 bases and the J gene lost 4 bases, with 7 bases spanning the gap. CDR3 length equals 12 residues. For the CDR3, the DNA is TGTGCCAGCAGCTCTAGGGTCACTGAAGCTTTCTTT. Translated, it gives CASSSRVTEAFF.

J is TRBJ2-4 and V is TRBV5-1; D might be TRBD1 (7 bases). This CDR3 has 16 amino acids. V lost 4 bases and J lost 1, with 15 bases in between. Looked up from germline, CDR1 is SGHRS and CDR2 is YFSETQ. The CDR3 bases are TGCGCCAGCAGCCCAACAGGGGAGGTGGCCAAAAACATTCAGTACTTC. This gives the protein CASSPTGEVAKNIQYF.

The CDR3 sequence: CASSSSLRGTQYF. The CDR3 DNA reads as TGTGCCAGCAGCTCTAGTTTACGGGGGACCCAGTACTTC. This chain links TRBV7-2 with TRBJ2-5; D possibly corresponds to TRBD2 (5 bases). The CDR3 runs to 13 residues. V was trimmed by 4 bases and J by 7 bases, leaving 13 bases between them. Germline values: CDR1 SGHTA, CDR2 FQGNSA.